This T cell receptor (beta chain) was documented in a study of cytotoxic CD8 clonotypes in ibrutinib-treated CLL. The data were produced by immunoSEQ multiplex PCR, yet TCRdb's version contains in-frame clones alone and is incomplete. Of fewer than 150,000 clones listed, under 90% are singletons. The CDR3 contains 17 residues. Losses at the gene ends were 4 bases for V and 4 bases for J; bases not matched to a gene: 12. Germline loops: CDR1 SNHLY, CDR2 FYNNEI. The TCR comes from a human donor with chronic lymphocytic leukemia. The sample consisted of PBMCs, taken after 24 months of ibrutinib treatment. V and J are TRBV2 and TRBJ2-1, with 8 nucleotides matching TRBD2. For the CDR3, the DNA is TGTGCCAGCAGTGCTTTTGATACGGCGGGGGGTTACAATGAGCAGTTCTTC. Protein sequence: CASSAFDTAGGYNEQFF. Full variable domain (outside the CDR3, taken from reference TRBV2 and TRBJ2-1): EPEVTQTPSHQVTQMGQEVILRCVPISNHLYFYWYRQILGQKVEFLVSFYNNEISEKSEIFDDQFSVERPDGSNFTLKIRSTKLEDSAMYFCASSAFDTAGGYNEQFFGPGTRLTVL.